The 32 T cell receptor beta chains listed next were all sequenced from one sample in a study of T cells after yellow fever vaccination. One entry per CDR3 protein results from TCRdb running MiXCR on the 5' RACE reads. The data show under 600,000 distinct CDR3 sequences, less than 25% seen once. Sequenced material: PBMCs, taken roughly 20 days after the first yellow fever vaccination. The receptors come from a man younger than 35 who received the YFV17D yellow fever vaccine.

The chain has TRBV12-3 or TRBV12-4 and TRBJ2-2, with 11 bases identical to TRBD1. Unmatched junction bases numbered 6, after V lost 6 bases and J lost 9 bases. The CDR3 spans 14 residues. The CDR3 sequence is CASRGTGGERELFF. As DNA, the CDR3 is TGTGCCAGCAGAGGGACAGGGGGGGAGCGGGAGCTGTTTTTT.

The V and J genes are TRBV23-1 and TRBJ2-1; D remains unclear. TRBV23-1 belongs to the ORF category, with a function that is uncertain. V was cut by 0 bases and J by 2 bases, with 14 bases left in between. The CDR3 has 17 amino acids. The CDR3 DNA reads TGCGCCAGCAGTCAATCACAGCTCTGGAGCCCCTACAATGAGCAGTTCTTC. Translating gives CASSQSQLWSPYNEQFF.

There are a few counts of this clonotype. V usage is TRBV10-3 and J usage is TRBJ1-1; 8 bases are a match to TRBD1. CDR3 length: 15 residues. The germline CDR1 and CDR2 sequences are ENHRY and SYGVKD. J gave up 8 bases and V 4 bases, and 12 bases lay outside the gene matches. The CDR3: CAISGNTGGPSEAFF. DNA of the CDR3: TGTGCCATCAGTGGCAATACAGGGGGTCCATCCGAAGCTTTCTTT.

The rearrangement uses TRBV2 and TRBJ1-5; maybe TRBD1 (6 bases). This CDR3 contains 15 residues. Trimming removed 0 bases from V and 6 bases from J, with 12 bases in between. Germline assignment: CDR1 SNHLY and CDR2 FYNNEI. This CDR3 reads CASSEALAGVQPQHF. The CDR3, as DNA: TGTGCCAGCAGTGAAGCGCTTGCAGGGGTTCAGCCCCAGCATTTT.

The table lists this clonotype with a few counts. The J gene is TRBJ1-5, the V gene TRBV6-5; tentative D call: TRBD1 (6 bases). From germline, CDR1 is MNHEY and CDR2 SVGAGI. The V gene lost 0 bases and the J gene lost 4 bases, with 10 bases spanning the gap. CDR3 length: 15 residues. The DNA of the CDR3 is TGTGCCAGCAGTTACTCGAGAGGGGGTAATCAGCCCCAGCATTTT. It encodes CASSYSRGGNQPQHF.

This chain uses TRBV29-1 with TRBJ1-2, with D unclear. Trimming stripped 8 bases from V and 0 bases from J, with 10 bases between. The germline V gene encodes CDR1 SQVTM and CDR2 ANQGSEA. This CDR3 comprises 12 residues. The CDR3 sequence is CSSAAPNYGYTF. The CDR3 DNA follows: TGCAGCTCCGCAGCCCCTAACTATGGCTACACCTTC.

This clonotype was recorded a few times. The V gene is TRBV2, the J gene TRBJ1-5; D is perhaps TRBD1 (5 bases). The CDR3 has 13 residues. Germline CDR1 reads SNHLY; CDR2 reads FYNNEI. The V end lost 7 bases, the J end lost 7 bases, and 14 bases lay between the germline ends. CDR3 bases: TGTGCCAGCACGGAGCAGGGACCCCAGCCCCAGCATTTT. It translates to CASTEQGPQPQHF.

In this sample, this clonotype turned up a few times. This chain links TRBV4-3 with TRBJ2-1; the D gene is possibly TRBD1 (5 bases). Per germline, CDR1 LGHNA and CDR2 YSLEER. The CDR3 is 17 amino acids. V dropped 1 base and J dropped 9 bases, with 22 bases sitting between them. The chain's CDR3 is CASSQGLDTRSYSEQFF. The CDR3 nucleotides are TGCGCCAGCAGCCAAGGCTTGGACACAAGGTCGTATAGTGAGCAGTTCTTC.

The chain is built from TRBV7-2 and TRBJ1-1; D call uncertain. CDR3 length: 13 residues. Germline-derived CDR1 and CDR2 are SGHTA and FQGNSA. V lost 1 base and J 11 bases, leaving 14 bases between the germline ends. The CDR3 reads CASSLEDGFAAFF. The CDR3 DNA reads as TGTGCCAGCAGCTTAGAAGACGGGTTCGCGGCTTTCTTT.

The CDR3: CASSRTLAGTLAKNIQYF. The CDR3 DNA follows: TGTGCCAGCAGCCGCACCTTAGCGGGGACGCTAGCCAAAAACATTCAGTACTTC. The chain employs TRBV28 and TRBJ2-4, with 8 bases aligning to TRBD2. Looked up from germline, CDR1 is MDHEN and CDR2 is SYDVKM. The CDR3 sequence is 18 residues long. V lost 6 bases, J lost 0 bases, and 13 bases stayed unmatched.

This sequence joins TRBV9 and TRBJ1-2; 7 nucleotides match TRBD1. The germline V gene encodes CDR1 SGDLS and CDR2 YYNGEE. This CDR3 spans 16 amino acids. After removal of 4 bases from V and 4 bases from J, the junction contained 13 bases not matched to a gene. The CDR3 protein is CASSSGRGNFSYGYTF. CDR3 in DNA: TGTGCCAGCAGCTCGGGCAGGGGGAACTTTAGCTATGGCTACACCTTC.

This chain joins TRBV27 and TRBJ1-2, with TRBD1 as a possible D gene (5 bases). Between the trimmed V and J ends, which lost 7 bases and 8 bases, there was a span of 14 bases. The V gene's germline CDR1 is MNHEY and CDR2 SMNVEV (reference sequence). This CDR3 comprises 12 residues. The CDR3 protein is CASKGKGEGYTF. CDR3 DNA: TGTGCCAGCAAGGGGAAAGGGGAAGGCTACACCTTC.

This rearrangement joins TRBV7-9 to TRBJ2-3; D is unresolved. Germline loops: CDR1 SEHNR, CDR2 FQNEAQ (reference sequence). This CDR3 has 13 residues. V dropped 4 bases and J dropped 4 bases, with 9 bases sitting between them. This CDR3 is CASSYFGADTQYF. CDR3 coding DNA: TGTGCCAGCAGCTACTTCGGCGCAGATACGCAGTATTTT.

This clonotype turned up a few times. This chain links TRBV4-1 with TRBJ1-4; D unresolved. The CDR3 is 15 amino acids. Trimming removed 0 bases at V and 7 bases at J, with 12 bases between. The germline V gene has CDR1 MGHRA and CDR2 YSYEKL. This CDR3 reads CASSQEGAGSEKLFF. CDR3 DNA: TGCGCCAGCAGCCAAGAGGGAGCAGGAAGTGAAAAACTGTTTTTT.

V usage is TRBV7-9 and J usage is TRBJ1-1; the D gene is possibly TRBD1 (6 bases). CDR1 is SEHNR, CDR2 FQNEAQ, per germline (reference sequence). CDR3 size: 13 residues. V lost 7 bases and J 9 bases, leaving 18 bases between the germline ends. CDR3 sequence reads: CASTLRGGGQAFF. CDR3 coding DNA: TGTGCCAGCACCCTAAGGGGAGGGGGGCAAGCTTTCTTT.

This clonotype appeared a few times. The rearrangement uses TRBV4-3 and TRBJ2-1; the D call may be TRBD1 or TRBD2 (5 bases each). CDR1 is LGHNA and CDR2 is YSLEER in the germline V gene. Trimming removed 0 bases at V and 9 bases at J, with 15 bases between. CDR3 length equals 15 residues. The CDR3 protein is CASSQDPYGGSEQFF. The CDR3 region has the DNA TGCGCCAGCAGCCAAGACCCCTATGGGGGTTCTGAGCAGTTCTTC.

The V and J genes are TRBV20-1 and TRBJ2-7; 10 bases align to TRBD2. Germline values: CDR1 DFQATT, CDR2 SNEGSKA (reference sequence). Trimming took 8 bases from V and 7 from J; bases not matched to a gene: 11. The CDR3 is 13 amino acids. CDR3 residues: CSSSSGGPWEQYF. The CDR3 DNA reads TGCAGTTCCTCTAGCGGGGGCCCGTGGGAGCAGTACTTC.

The V call is TRBV7-2, the J call TRBJ2-7, with D possibly called TRBD1 or TRBD2 (6 bases each). CDR3 length: 15 amino acids. The V gene lost 1 base and the J gene lost 6 bases, with 16 bases spanning the gap. Germline lookup yields CDR1 SGHTA and CDR2 FQGNSA. The CDR3 DNA reads as TGTGCCAGCAGCTTAGGTCCCCGGGGGCGCTTCGAGCAGTACTTC. Translating gives CASSLGPRGRFEQYF.

The rearrangement joins TRBV27 to TRBJ1-1; D call uncertain. The germline V gene encodes CDR1 MNHEY and CDR2 SMNVEV (reference sequence). The CDR3 is made up of 14 amino acids. V was trimmed by 7 bases and J by 1 base, leaving 13 bases between them. CDR3 residues: CASKTKRQNTEAFF. CDR3 in DNA: TGTGCCAGCAAGACGAAGCGACAGAACACTGAAGCTTTCTTT.

This clonotype came up a few times. This may stem from a read error, because a much larger clone lies one nucleotide away. V is TRBV25-1 and J is TRBJ1-6; 8 positions agree with TRBD1. This CDR3 spans 14 amino acids. The V gene end was trimmed by 4 bases and the J gene end by 4 bases; junction bases not matched to a gene: 0. CDR1 and CDR2 from the germline V gene are MGHDK and SYGVNS. Here the CDR3 reads CASSGQGYNSPLHF. CDR3 nucleotides: TGTGCCAGCAGTGGACAGGGGTATAATTCACCCCTCCACTTT.

The chain uses TRBV6-1 and TRBJ2-7, with D possibly called TRBD1 or TRBD2 (6 bases each). Germline lookup yields CDR1 MNHNS and CDR2 SASEGT. With 8 bases removed from V and 6 bases from J, the gap between germline ends came to 20 bases. The CDR3 spans 14 residues. CDR3 nucleotide sequence: TGTGCCAGCCGGGACACCTACTCGGGAGCCGAGCAGTACGTC. Protein product: CASRDTYSGAEQYV.

The CDR3 bases are TGCGCCAGCAGTTGGAACTGGGATACGCAGTATTTT. It encodes CASSWNWDTQYF. The chain employs TRBV5-1 and TRBJ2-3; no reliable D call. CDR3 length: 12 amino acids. The ends were cut back, 5 bases at V and 6 bases at J, with 10 bases in the middle. Germline V lookup: CDR1 SGHRS, CDR2 YFSETQ. Full variable domain (missing parts from reference TRBV5-1 and TRBJ2-3): KAGVTQTPRYLIKTRGQQVTLSCSPISGHRSVSWYQQTPGQGLQFLFEYFSETQRNKGNFPGRFSGRQFSNSRSEMNVSTLELGDSALYLCASSWNWDTQYFGPGTRLTVL.

The chain recombines TRBV15 with TRBJ1-1; D may be TRBD1 (6 bases). CDR1 and CDR2 (germline): LNHNV, YYDKDF (reference sequence). Trimming took off 3 bases at V and 7 bases at J, with 18 bases between the two ends. The CDR3 is 15 amino acids. The chain's CDR3 is CATSSKQGPLGEAFF. The CDR3 DNA reads as TGTGCCACCAGCAGTAAGCAGGGGCCGCTAGGTGAAGCTTTCTTT. The variable domain in full, with the rest retrieved from reference TRBV15 and TRBJ1-1, is DAMVIQNPRYQVTQFGKPVTLSCSQTLNHNVMYWYQQKSSQAPKLLFHYYDKDFNNEADTPDNFQSRRPNTSFCFLDIRSPGLGDTAMYLCATSSKQGPLGEAFFGQGTRLTVV.

The genes are TRBV3-1 and TRBJ2-2; D is uncertain. The CDR3 is 16 amino acids. Germline V CDR1 and CDR2: LGHDT, YNNKEL (reference sequence). Trimming cost V 2 bases and J 3 bases, with 13 bases left between them. CDR3 bases: TGTGCCAGCAGCCAAATGCCCCTGGACCACACCGGGGAGCTGTTTTTT. Amino acid sequence: CASSQMPLDHTGELFF.

This clonotype has more than one count but fewer than ten. The J gene is TRBJ1-1, the V gene TRBV5-5; D gene ambiguous. Germline lookup yields CDR1 SGHKS and CDR2 YYEKEE (reference sequence). The CDR3 length is 11 residues. V lost 0 bases, J lost 7 bases, and 4 bases lay in between. Here the CDR3 DNA reads TGTGCCAGCAGCTTGGAAGGTGAAGCTTTCTTT. Residues: CASSLEGEAFF.

This clonotype was found once. DNA of the CDR3: TGCGCCAGCAGCGAAAGATCCGGGGGGTTCACTGAAGCTTTCTTT. This codes for CASSERSGGFTEAFF. This chain links TRBV4-3 with TRBJ1-1, with D perhaps matching TRBD1 (5 bases). The CDR3 covers 15 residues. The germline CDR1 and CDR2 sequences are LGHNA and YSLEER. Trimming took off 5 bases at V and 4 bases at J, with 17 bases between the two ends.

This clonotype was detected a few times. V gene TRBV18 combines with J gene TRBJ2-1; unclear D gene. Germline loops: CDR1 KGHSH, CDR2 LQKENI. The CDR3 runs to 14 residues. The V end lost 0 bases, the J end lost 4 bases, and 7 bases lay between the germline ends. In DNA form, the CDR3 reads TGTGCCAGCTCACCACCGTATAGTTACAATGAGCAGTTCTTC. This codes for CASSPPYSYNEQFF. The whole variable domain, filled in from reference TRBV18 and TRBJ2-1, reads NAGVMQNPRHLVRRRGQEARLRCSPMKGHSHVYWYRQLPEEGLKFMVYLQKENIIDESGMPKERFSAEFPKEGPSILRIQQVVRGDSAAYFCASSPPYSYNEQFFGPGTRLTVL.

This clonotype was found a few times. The chain carries TRBV10-3 and TRBJ1-2, with a tentative D call TRBD1 (6 bases). Germline CDR1 ENHRY, CDR2 SYGVKD. The V and J ends lost 10 bases and 4 bases respectively, with 16 bases between them. This CDR3 contains 13 residues. The CDR3 DNA is TGTGCCACCGGGGGCGGGATACGCTATGGCTACACCTTC. Translated: CATGGGIRYGYTF.

This clonotype was observed a few times. The chain carries TRBV7-8 and TRBJ2-5; 8 positions agree with TRBD1. The CDR3 loop spans 13 amino acids. V was clipped by 6 bases and J by 4 bases; unmatched bases: 4. Germline loops: CDR1 SGHVS, CDR2 FQNEAQ. The CDR3 spells CASRQDRVETQYF. For the CDR3, the DNA is TGTGCCAGCAGACAGGACAGGGTAGAGACCCAGTACTTC.

This clonotype was picked up a small number of times. The CDR3 region has the DNA TGCGCCAGCAGCCAATCCCGTACTTCGGATACGCAGTATTTT. Translating it yields CASSQSRTSDTQYF. The chain joins TRBV4-1 to TRBJ2-3; D ambiguous. Germline-derived CDR1 and CDR2 are MGHRA and YSYEKL. Trimming stripped 2 bases from V and 6 bases from J, with 12 bases between. This CDR3 is built from 14 residues.

This clonotype was seen more than once but under ten times. The V call is TRBV4-1, the J call TRBJ1-5, with a weak D call TRBD1 (5 bases). CDR3 size: 15 residues. In germline, CDR1 is MGHRA, CDR2 YSYEKL. The germline V and J ends were trimmed by 3 bases and 11 bases, with 20 bases remaining between them. CDR3 nucleotide sequence: TGCGCCAGCAGCCAGGCCCTCGTGGGAGGGGCGACCCAGCATTTT. It translates to CASSQALVGGATQHF.

The CDR3 spells CASSLGGGGNTIYF. The CDR3 DNA follows: TGTGCCAGCAGCTTAGGTGGCGGAGGAAACACCATATATTTT. The chain combines TRBV7-2 with TRBJ1-3; D not certain. Trimming stripped 1 base from V and 4 bases from J, with 8 bases between. The length of the CDR3 is 14 residues. The germline CDR1 and CDR2 sequences are SGHTA and FQGNSA.